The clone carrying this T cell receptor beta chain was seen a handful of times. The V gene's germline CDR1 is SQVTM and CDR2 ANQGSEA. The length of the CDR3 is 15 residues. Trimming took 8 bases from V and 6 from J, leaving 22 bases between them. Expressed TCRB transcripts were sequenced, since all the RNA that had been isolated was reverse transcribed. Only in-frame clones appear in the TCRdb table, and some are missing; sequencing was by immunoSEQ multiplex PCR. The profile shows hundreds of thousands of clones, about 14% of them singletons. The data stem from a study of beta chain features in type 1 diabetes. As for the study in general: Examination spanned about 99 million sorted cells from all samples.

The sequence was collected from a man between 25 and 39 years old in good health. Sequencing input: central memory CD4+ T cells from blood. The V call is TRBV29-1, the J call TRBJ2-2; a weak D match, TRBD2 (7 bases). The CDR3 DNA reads TGCAGCATCCTCCGCGGTGGAGGGGGGGCCGGGGAGCTGTTTTTT. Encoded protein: CSILRGGGGAGELFF.